A single sample gave rise to the 27 T cell receptor beta chains below, sequenced in a study of cytomegalovirus exposure and HLA in healthy donors. Vbeta (60) and Jbeta (13) primers were used in the PCR. Using immunoSEQ multiplex PCR, the repertoire was profiled, and TCRdb retains in-frame clones only, with some absent. The profile shows around 200,000 clones, 86% of them singletons. Sequenced: PBMCs. The receptors were gathered from a woman aged 25 to 39 in good health and CMV-seronegative.

This clone was seen only a few times. The V call is TRBV4-1, the J call TRBJ1-1, with D uncertain. Trimming removed 1 base at V and 7 bases at J, with 10 bases between. In germline, CDR1 is MGHRA, CDR2 YSYEKL. The CDR3 contains 13 residues. The CDR3: CASSQAPGDEAFF. The CDR3 bases are TGCGCCAGCAGCCAAGCGCCGGGTGATGAAGCTTTCTTT.

The chain links TRBV5-1 to TRBJ2-1; no clear D gene. The ends were cut back, 5 bases at V and 6 bases at J, with 18 bases in the middle. This CDR3 comprises 15 residues. Germline V gives CDR1 SGHRS, CDR2 YFSETQ. The CDR3 sequence is CASSSMTAGSNEQFF. The CDR3, as DNA: TGCGCCAGCAGTAGTATGACGGCCGGGTCCAATGAGCAGTTCTTC.

This chain connects TRBV11-2 to TRBJ2-7; 9 bases line up with TRBD1. Germline V CDR1 and CDR2: SGHAT, FQNNGV. The CDR3 runs 14 residues. V was pared by 4 bases and J by 2 bases, with 3 bases of the junction left unmatched. The CDR3 nucleotides are TGTGCCAGCAGCTCCAGGACAGGGGCCTACGAGCAGTACTTC. As protein: CASSSRTGAYEQYF.

The chain joins TRBV28 to TRBJ2-5; 11 nucleotides align to TRBD1. J was trimmed by 3 bases and V by 6 bases; bases with no gene match: 15. Germline assignment: CDR1 MDHEN and CDR2 SYDVKM. This CDR3 is built from 18 residues. The CDR3 sequence is CASRTPSFGDRGEETQYF. The CDR3 bases are TGTGCCAGCAGAACGCCTTCTTTCGGGGACAGGGGGGAAGAGACCCAGTACTTC. Combining the CDR3 with reference TRBV28 and TRBJ2-5 gives the whole variable domain DVKVTQSSRYLVKRTGEKVFLECVQDMDHENMFWYRQDPGLGLRLIYFSYDVKMKEKGDIPEGYSVSREKKERFSLILESASTNQTSMYLCASRTPSFGDRGEETQYFGPGTRLLVL.

The rearrangement joins TRBV13 to TRBJ2-2; 15 bases align to TRBD2. CDR3 length equals 16 residues. CDR1 is PRHDT and CDR2 is FYEKMQ in the germline V gene (reference sequence). With 5 bases clipped from V and 4 bases from J, the junction kept 2 bases outside the gene matches. The CDR3 loop is CASSRGLAGGTGELFF. The CDR3 DNA follows: TGTGCCAGCAGCAGGGGACTAGCGGGAGGCACCGGGGAGCTGTTTTTT.

This chain links TRBV5-1 with TRBJ2-3; 7 bases are a match to TRBD2. The trim removed 1 base at V and 5 bases at J, leaving 10 bases unmatched. Germline CDR1 SGHRS, CDR2 YFSETQ. CDR3 length: 16 amino acids. As DNA, the CDR3 is TGCGCCAGCAGCTTGAGGCTAGCGGACCAGGGAGATACGCAGTATTTT. It codes for CASSLRLADQGDTQYF.

The V and J genes are TRBV4-1 and TRBJ1-1, with D maybe TRBD1 (6 bases). Germline CDR1 reads MGHRA; CDR2 reads YSYEKL. Trimming removed 4 bases at V and 1 base at J, with 13 bases between. This CDR3 is built from 15 residues. The CDR3 DNA reads TGCGCCAGCAGCCCCGGGACACCTAAGAACACTGAAGCTTTCTTT. This encodes CASSPGTPKNTEAFF.

The J gene is TRBJ2-3, the V gene TRBV4-1; 12 nucleotides line up with TRBD2. V was clipped by 0 bases and J by 5 bases; unmatched bases: 6. Germline values: CDR1 MGHRA, CDR2 YSYEKL. The CDR3 length is 17 residues. The CDR3 sequence: CASSQDGLAGTRDTQYF. In nucleotides, the CDR3 is TGCGCCAGCAGCCAAGATGGACTAGCGGGGACCCGAGATACGCAGTATTTT.

The rearrangement joins TRBV27 to TRBJ1-5, with D perhaps TRBD1 (6 bases). V was pared by 5 bases and J by 3 bases, with 17 bases between. Germline loops: CDR1 MNHEY, CDR2 SMNVEV (reference sequence). This CDR3 contains 16 residues. The DNA for the CDR3 is TGTGCCAGCAGTCCATCGACAGGTCCTTCCAATCAGCCCCAGCATTTT. The encoded protein is CASSPSTGPSNQPQHF.

The CDR3 DNA is TGCAGCGTTGAAGATCTTGTACTAGCGGGCGGCCACGAGCAGTACTTC. Translation gives CSVEDLVLAGGHEQYF. The chain links TRBV29-1 to TRBJ2-7; TRBD2 matches 9 bases. Germline values: CDR1 SQVTM, CDR2 ANQGSEA. The CDR3 runs 16 residues. J gave up 5 bases and V 0 bases, and 11 bases lay outside the gene matches.

The chain joins TRBV2 to TRBJ2-1, with 11 bases aligning to TRBD1. Trimming took 8 bases from V and 3 from J; bases not matched to a gene: 3. Per germline, CDR1 SNHLY and CDR2 FYNNEI. The CDR3 length is 14 residues. CDR3: CASSGQGGYNEQFF. DNA for the CDR3: TGTGCCAGCTCGGGACAGGGGGGCTACAATGAGCAGTTCTTC.

The chain is built from TRBV14 and TRBJ2-1; tentatively, D is TRBD1 (6 bases). Germline V gene data show CDR1 as SGHDN and CDR2 as FVKESK. The germline V and J ends were trimmed by 5 bases and 4 bases, with 9 bases remaining between them. There are 13 residues in the CDR3. The CDR3 protein is CASSFQGYNEQFF. DNA of the CDR3: TGTGCCAGCAGCTTTCAGGGGTACAATGAGCAGTTCTTC.

V gene TRBV5-1 combines with J gene TRBJ2-3, with TRBD2 as a possible D gene (5 bases). V was shortened by 0 bases and J by 2 bases, with 10 bases between the two germline ends. This CDR3 is 15 amino acids long. The V gene's germline CDR1 is SGHRS and CDR2 YFSETQ. CDR3 residues: CASSLVGSATDTQYF. CDR3 in DNA: TGCGCCAGCAGCTTGGTTGGTAGCGCCACAGATACGCAGTATTTT.

The rearrangement joins TRBV10-3 to TRBJ2-7; D gene uncertain. Germline CDR1 is ENHRY and CDR2 is SYGVKD. V shed 0 bases and J shed 1 base, with 16 bases lying between them. This CDR3 region has 17 residues. CDR3 coding DNA: TGTGCCATCAGTGAGTCGAGGCTTACACCTCGGTCCTACGAGCAGTACTTC. It specifies CAISESRLTPRSYEQYF.

The chain carries TRBV5-1 and TRBJ2-2; D call uncertain. The CDR3 length is 13 residues. Per germline, CDR1 SGHRS and CDR2 YFSETQ. Between the trimmed V and J ends, which lost 0 bases and 5 bases, there was a span of 5 bases. The CDR3 is CASSLERTGELFF. The CDR3 DNA is TGCGCCAGCAGCTTGGAGAGGACCGGGGAGCTGTTTTTT.

The V and J genes are TRBV5-1 and TRBJ2-7, with D tentatively TRBD1 (6 bases). Per germline, CDR1 SGHRS and CDR2 YFSETQ. Trimming left V 0 bases short and J 3 bases short, with 16 bases between. CDR3 length: 16 residues. This CDR3 is CASSLDGGPTDYEQYF. In DNA form, the CDR3 reads TGCGCCAGCAGCTTGGATGGGGGCCCGACCGACTACGAGCAGTACTTC. The full variable domain, rest sourced from reference TRBV5-1 and TRBJ2-7, is KAGVTQTPRYLIKTRGQQVTLSCSPISGHRSVSWYQQTPGQGLQFLFEYFSETQRNKGNFPGRFSGRQFSNSRSEMNVSTLELGDSALYLCASSLDGGPTDYEQYFGPGTRLTVT.

This chain uses TRBV27 with TRBJ2-3, with 10 bases identical to TRBD1. The CDR3 has 16 amino acids. Losses at the gene ends were 4 bases for V and 1 base for J; bases not matched to a gene: 5. Germline V gene sequence: CDR1 MNHEY, CDR2 SMNVEV (reference sequence). The DNA of the CDR3 is TGTGCCAGCAGTTGGACAGGGGGATTCGGCACAGATACGCAGTATTTT. This codes for CASSWTGGFGTDTQYF.

The V and J genes are TRBV6-1 and TRBJ2-1; 7 bases align to TRBD2. Germline values: CDR1 MNHNS, CDR2 SASEGT. This CDR3 is 15 amino acids long. After removal of 6 bases from V and 6 bases from J, the junction contained 11 bases not matched to a gene. The CDR3 nucleotides are TGTGCCAGCAGGACTGGGGGAGGGTCAGGCAATGAGCAGTTCTTC. Translation gives CASRTGGGSGNEQFF.

The count of this clone is one. The chain employs TRBV7-8 and TRBJ2-5; D ambiguous. The DNA matches TRBJ2-7 better at its end, which makes the J call doubtful. This CDR3 contains 12 residues. Germline assignment: CDR1 SGHVS and CDR2 FQNEAQ. The CDR3 DNA is TGTGCCAGCAGCTTAGACAACTACGAGCAGTACTTC. Residues: CASSLDNYEQYF.

The J gene is TRBJ2-7, the V gene TRBV6-5; D gene unclear. Trimming left V 0 bases short and J 4 bases short, with 16 bases between. Germline CDR1 and CDR2: MNHEY and SVGAGI. This CDR3 contains 16 residues. CDR3 in DNA: TGTGCCAGCAGTTACTCGAAGGCGGTAACGGTTTACGAGCAGTACTTC. It specifies CASSYSKAVTVYEQYF.

The chain links TRBV6-5 to TRBJ2-2; TRBD1 is a possible D gene (5 bases). The CDR3 is made up of 16 amino acids. The germline V gene encodes CDR1 MNHEY and CDR2 SVGAGI. Trimming cost V 4 bases and J 5 bases, with 17 bases left between them. CDR3 amino acids: CASSSLGLGVTGELFF. CDR3 DNA: TGTGCCAGCAGTTCCCTTGGGCTAGGGGTAACCGGGGAGCTGTTTTTT.

J is TRBJ2-3 and V is TRBV7-9; possible D gene TRBD2, 6 bases. From germline, CDR1 is SEHNR and CDR2 FQNEAQ (reference sequence). This CDR3 has 15 residues. The V and J ends lost 4 bases and 0 bases respectively, with 11 bases between them. The CDR3 reads CASSSRLESTDTQYF. The CDR3 DNA follows: TGTGCCAGCAGCTCCCGACTAGAAAGCACAGATACGCAGTATTTT.

The chain carries TRBV19 and TRBJ1-1; 7 bases align to TRBD1. CDR3 length: 14 amino acids. In germline, CDR1 is LNHDA, CDR2 SQIVND (reference sequence). The junction had 6 bases not matched to a gene; V was cut back by 5 bases and J by 3 bases. In nucleotides, the CDR3 is TGTGCCAGTAGTCTACAGGGGTCGGACACTGAAGCTTTCTTT. Encoded protein: CASSLQGSDTEAFF.

DNA for the CDR3: TGTGCCAGCAGTTCCCCGGGGCAGCCCCAGCATTTT. As protein: CASSSPGQPQHF. V is TRBV28 and J is TRBJ1-5; D unresolved. The CDR3 runs 12 residues. Germline lookup yields CDR1 MDHEN and CDR2 SYDVKM. Trimming cost V 4 bases and J 7 bases, with 8 bases left between them.

The gene calls are TRBV5-1 and TRBJ1-2; 8 bases match TRBD1. Germline CDR1 is SGHRS and CDR2 is YFSETQ. Germline trimming cut 4 bases from V and 5 bases from J; bases unmatched to any gene: 7. The CDR3 has 14 residues. CDR3 protein: CASSPGQAPYGYTF. CDR3 coding DNA: TGCGCCAGCAGCCCGGGACAGGCCCCTTATGGCTACACCTTC.

The CDR3 DNA follows: TGTGCCAGCAGGGGCCGCGGGCGGGGTGAAAAACTGTTTTTT. It codes for CASRGRGRGEKLFF. This chain uses TRBV28 with TRBJ1-4, with no clear D. Germline V CDR1 and CDR2: MDHEN, SYDVKM. The CDR3 consists of 14 residues. V dropped 6 bases and J dropped 7 bases, with 15 bases sitting between them.

V is TRBV7-6 and J is TRBJ2-1, with 8 bases lining up with TRBD2. CDR3 length: 16 amino acids. The germline gives CDR1 SGHVS, CDR2 FNYEAQ. V dropped 4 bases and J dropped 6; count of bases not matched to a gene: 11. This CDR3 reads CASSSAHGRVPNEQFF. CDR3 DNA sequence: TGTGCCAGCAGCTCTGCCCACGGGAGGGTCCCCAATGAGCAGTTCTTC.